This TCR beta chain was recovered during a study of OX40 agonist ivuxolimab in advanced cancers. Overall study context: A history of anti-PD-1, anti-PD-L1 or anti-CTLA-4 therapy was acceptable, and approximately 39% had some.

Sequenced by immunoSEQ multiplex PCR; TCRdb stores in-frame clones only, minus some. Of roughly 80,000 clones listed, more than 80% were seen once; the top ten hold approximately 2%. The CDR3 extends over 17 amino acids. This clone was observed once. This TCR came from an adult with an advanced solid tumor such as melanoma, head and neck, liver or kidney cancer. Sequenced here: CD4+ or CD8+ T cells sorted from blood, sampled in a trial of the OX40 agonist ivuxolimab. The chain carries TRBV21-1 and TRBJ1-1. TRBV21-1 is flagged as a pseudogene. The chain's CDR3 is CASSKERQGEWNTEAFF. DNA for the CDR3: TGTGCCAGCAGCAAAGAGAGGCAGGGAGAATGGAACACTGAAGCTTTCTTT.